The present T cell receptor (beta chain) was sequenced within a study of regulatory T cells in long-lasting Graves disease. Time point meaning: newly diagnosed GD, antithyroid drugs for less than 3 months. RNA isolated from PBMCs was used to make the TCR library. About this clonotype: Its antigen is as yet unknown.

Libraries of TCR beta came from iRepertoire HTBI primers plus Arm-PCR of CDR3 regions. TCRdb used MiXCR to reprocess the multiplex PCR reads, holding one entry per CDR3 protein. The repertoire consists of approximately 440,000 distinct CDR3 sequences, with roughly 16% occurring once and the leading ten covering approximately 12%. Findings and caveats of the study: Favoring TRBV28, TRBJ1-2 and TRBJ2-5 was a feature seen in persistent disease. New patients shared some 980 public clonotypes, and persistent patients shared more, with 2,741.

Trimming left V 0 bases short and J 1 base short, with 7 bases between. This CDR3 region has 14 residues. Germline values: CDR1 SNHLY, CDR2 FYNNEI. The sample was also reused in another study, on T cells in Graves' hyperthyroidism and ophthalmopathy.

Material: peripheral blood mononuclear cells (PBMCs), obtained at new diagnosis, from a patient treated with antithyroid drugs. The receptor comes from a man between 40 and 49 years old with Graves disease. The V call is TRBV2, the J call TRBJ2-7; perhaps TRBD2 as D (6 bases). CDR3 sequence: CASSEAAGSYEQYF. DNA for the CDR3: TGTGCCAGCAGTGAAGCTGCGGGGTCCTACGAGCAGTACTTC.